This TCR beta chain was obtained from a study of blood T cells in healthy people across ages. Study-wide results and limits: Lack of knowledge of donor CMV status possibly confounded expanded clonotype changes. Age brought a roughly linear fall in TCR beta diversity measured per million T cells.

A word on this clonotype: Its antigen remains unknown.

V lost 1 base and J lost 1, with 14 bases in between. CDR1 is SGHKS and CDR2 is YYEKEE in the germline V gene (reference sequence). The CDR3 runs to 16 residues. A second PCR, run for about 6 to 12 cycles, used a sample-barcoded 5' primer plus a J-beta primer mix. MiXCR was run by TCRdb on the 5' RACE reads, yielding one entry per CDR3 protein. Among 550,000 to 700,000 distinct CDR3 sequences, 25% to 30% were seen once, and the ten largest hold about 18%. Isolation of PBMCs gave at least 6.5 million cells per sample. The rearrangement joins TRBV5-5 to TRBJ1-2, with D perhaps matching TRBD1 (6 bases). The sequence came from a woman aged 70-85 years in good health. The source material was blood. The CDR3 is CASSLSSTGYNYGYTF. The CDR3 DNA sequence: TGTGCCAGCAGCTTGAGCAGTACAGGGTATAACTATGGCTACACCTTC.